This TCR beta chain was identified in a study of T cells in Graves' hyperthyroidism and ophthalmopathy. Investigators excluded patients with uncontrolled infection, other autoimmune disease, pregnancy or lactation. This sample holds PBMCs from 8.5 to 10 ml fresh peripheral blood. Regions amplified from RNA transcripts were the TCR beta CDR3 regions. The TCR CDR3 first-round RT-PCR relied on the HTBI primer set. TCRdb independently ran MiXCR on the multiplex PCR reads; one entry per CDR3 protein. The sample contains hundreds of thousands of distinct CDR3 sequences, around 26% of which appear only once. This clonotype has at least ten counts. The antigen remains undetermined. Study findings and constraints: In validation, the model predicted ophthalmopathy. These predictions came a median about 6.8 months before onset. A model using 13 V-J features told ophthalmopathy apart from stable hyperthyroidism.

This TCR came from a woman in her forties with Graves' ophthalmopathy. Sequenced: blood.

The CDR3 nucleotides read TGCGCCAGCAGTATTGGAGCCACCGCCCAAGAGACCCAGTACTTC. Translated: CASSIGATAQETQYF. J is TRBJ2-5 and V is TRBV5-1, with no clear D. This CDR3 is 15 amino acids long. Germline loops: CDR1 SGHRS, CDR2 YFSETQ. The ends were cut back, 5 bases at V and 1 base at J, with 15 bases in the middle.